Below, one T cell receptor (beta chain) is given with its context. No antigen is known for it. Nothing much larger sits one base from this clone, and base qualities are not available. Library preparation was by the immunoSEQ multiplex PCR assay. The clones in this table, taken by TCRdb from immuneACCESS, are in-frame only. Not every clone is retained; where verified, under half of the shortfall comes from an unresolved V gene, and the cause of the rest is unknown. In this sample the table shows around 150,000 clones, 94% of which occur a single time. Together, the top ten hold about 14% of the sample. The data belong to a study of control samples from healthy donors and cancer patients (dated by TCRdb to about 2020). The sample comprised PBMCs. The sequence derives from a man in his sixties with colorectal cancer.

The nucleotide sequence is given as TGTGCCAGTAGTCCAGGACTAGCTGGCGAGCAGTACTTC. Protein translation: CASSPGLAGEQYF. Recombination linked TRBV19 to TRBJ2-7; TRBD2 agrees with 8 junctional bases. The cysteine opens and the phenylalanine closes a CDR3 of 13 amino acids. Here the CDR3 DNA is all that survives: 39 bases in frame from base 1. CDR1 LNHDA and CDR2 SQIVND were looked up in the germline V gene (reference sequence). Trimming removed 5 bases from V and 6 bases from J; the gene matches leave 6 bases unexplained.